Each of the 11 T cell receptor beta chains below was sequenced from the same sample in a study of cytomegalovirus exposure and HLA in healthy donors. The PCR ran on 60 Vbeta and 13 Jbeta primers. Assay used: immunoSEQ multiplex PCR; TCRdb lists only in-frame clones, some missing. The sample consists of 100,000 to 130,000 clones, more than 65% of them appearing once. The sequencing input was PBMCs. The receptors were sampled from a man aged 30 to 45 in good health and CMV-seronegative.

The chain combines TRBV18 with TRBJ1-5; 9 bases are shared with TRBD1. J was trimmed by 3 bases and V by 3 bases; bases with no gene match: 3. The CDR3 extends over 15 amino acids. The germline V gene encodes CDR1 KGHSH and CDR2 LQKENI. The CDR3 loop reads CASSPVQGANQPQHF. CDR3 coding DNA: TGTGCCAGCTCACCGGTACAGGGGGCCAATCAGCCCCAGCATTTT.

The chain joins TRBV27 to TRBJ2-7; 8 positions match TRBD2. Germline V CDR1 and CDR2: MNHEY, SMNVEV (reference sequence). The V segment lost 8 bases and the J segment 2 bases; nucleotides outside the gene matches: 8. The CDR3 totals 14 residues. The CDR3 spells CASSDGTSPYEQYF. Written as DNA, the CDR3 is TGTGCCAGCTCCGACGGGACTAGTCCCTACGAGCAGTACTTC.

The chain recombines TRBV30 with TRBJ2-7; a weak D match, TRBD1 (6 bases). CDR3 size: 14 residues. Trimming removed 0 bases at V and 3 bases at J, with 12 bases between. Germline CDR1 GTSNPN, CDR2 SVGIG (reference sequence). For the CDR3, the DNA is TGTGCCTGGAGTGTACAGGGTCAATTCTACGAGCAGTACTTC. It specifies CAWSVQGQFYEQYF.

This clone appeared once. The chain carries TRBV30 and TRBJ1-1, with D maybe TRBD1 (6 bases). The CDR3 sequence is 13 residues long. The germline V gene encodes CDR1 GTSNPN and CDR2 SVGIG (reference sequence). V lost 2 bases to trimming and J lost 6 bases, with 13 bases between them. CDR3 loop: CAWSTTGSAEAFF. In DNA, the CDR3 is TGTGCCTGGAGTACCACAGGGTCTGCTGAAGCTTTCTTT.

In this sample, this clone turned up a few times. V usage is TRBV2 and J usage is TRBJ1-1, with 9 bases that match TRBD1. CDR1 is SNHLY, CDR2 FYNNEI, per germline. V dropped 5 bases and J dropped 6; count of bases not matched to a gene: 4. The CDR3 loop spans 13 amino acids. CDR3 nucleotide sequence: TGTGCCAGCAGTCCCGGGACAGGGTCTGAAGCTTTCTTT. It codes for CASSPGTGSEAFF.

The V and J genes are TRBV28 and TRBJ1-2, with a weak D call TRBD1 (5 bases). The V gene lost 7 bases and the J gene lost 2 bases, with 20 bases spanning the gap. CDR1 MDHEN and CDR2 SYDVKM come from the germline V gene. The CDR3 loop spans 16 amino acids. CDR3 region: CASTSSAGKANYGYTF. The CDR3 DNA reads as TGTGCCAGCACCTCGTCTGCAGGGAAGGCCAACTATGGCTACACCTTC.

The chain recombines TRBV4-2 with TRBJ2-5; 8 bases are a match to TRBD2. CDR1 is LGHNA, CDR2 YNFKEQ, per germline. V trimming: 0 bases; J trimming: 5 bases; junction bases outside the gene matches: 5. The CDR3 totals 15 residues. CDR3 sequence: CASSQEPGGAETQYF. In DNA form, the CDR3 reads TGTGCCAGCAGCCAAGAGCCGGGGGGGGCGGAGACCCAGTACTTC.

The chain couples TRBV2 to TRBJ2-7, with no clear D. Trimming took off 4 bases at V and 12 bases at J, with 13 bases between the two ends. Per germline, CDR1 SNHLY and CDR2 FYNNEI. CDR3 length: 11 amino acids. CDR3 in DNA: TGTGCCAGCAGTGTTCGACAACCGCGGTACTTC. Residues: CASSVRQPRYF. Drawing the rest from reference TRBV2 and TRBJ2-7, the complete variable domain is EPEVTQTPSHQVTQMGQEVILRCVPISNHLYFYWYRQILGQKVEFLVSFYNNEISEKSEIFDDQFSVERPDGSNFTLKIRSTKLEDSAMYFCASSVRQPRYFGPGTRLTVT.

The V gene is TRBV7-9, the J gene TRBJ1-4; unclear D gene. Trimming removed 5 bases at V and 3 bases at J, with 13 bases between. The CDR3 has 15 amino acids. The germline V gene has CDR1 SEHNR and CDR2 FQNEAQ (reference sequence). DNA for the CDR3: TGTGCCAGCAGCCCCGGGGAGTCATCTAATGAAAAACTGTTTTTT. It is translated as CASSPGESSNEKLFF.

This CDR3 is CASSKELPQETQYF. The CDR3 DNA sequence: TGTGCCAGCAGCAAAGAACTACCCCAAGAGACCCAGTACTTC. This chain joins TRBV21-1 and TRBJ2-5; TRBD2 is taken as the D call from the table, unchecked against the DNA. TRBV21-1 is annotated as a pseudogene. The CDR3 covers 14 residues.

V and J are TRBV6-5 and TRBJ2-7; possibly TRBD1 for D (5 bases). The CDR3 loop spans 12 amino acids. Trimming took 6 bases from V and 6 from J, leaving 12 bases between them. Germline V CDR1 and CDR2: MNHEY, SVGAGI. The CDR3 here is CASSNQGGEQYF. As DNA, the CDR3 is TGTGCCAGCAGCAACCAGGGTGGCGAGCAGTACTTC.